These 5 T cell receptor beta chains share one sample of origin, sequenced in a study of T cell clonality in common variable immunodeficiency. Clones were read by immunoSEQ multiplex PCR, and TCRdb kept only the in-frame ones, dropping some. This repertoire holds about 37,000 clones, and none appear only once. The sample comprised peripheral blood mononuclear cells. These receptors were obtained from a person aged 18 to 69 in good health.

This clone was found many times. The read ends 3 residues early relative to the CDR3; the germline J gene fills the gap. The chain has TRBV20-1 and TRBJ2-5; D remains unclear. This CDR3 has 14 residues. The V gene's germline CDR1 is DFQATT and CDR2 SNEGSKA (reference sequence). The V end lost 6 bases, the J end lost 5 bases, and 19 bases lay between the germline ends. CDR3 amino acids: CSARLRNSRETQYF. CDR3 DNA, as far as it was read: TGCAGTGCCCGTCTCCGGAACTCGCGGGAGACC.

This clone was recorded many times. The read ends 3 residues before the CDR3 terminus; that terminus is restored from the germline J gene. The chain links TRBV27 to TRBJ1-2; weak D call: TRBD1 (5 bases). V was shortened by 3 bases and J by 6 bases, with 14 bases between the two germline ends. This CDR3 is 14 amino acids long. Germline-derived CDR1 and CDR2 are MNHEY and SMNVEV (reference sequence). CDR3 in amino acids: CASSLSDSGHGYTF. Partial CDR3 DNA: TGTGCCAGCAGTTTGAGCGACTCAGGGCATGGC.

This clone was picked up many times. The CDR3 is CAISERQGGNQPQHF. The DNA read from the CDR3 is TGTGCCATCAGTGAAAGGCAGGGGGGCAATCAGCCC. The chain employs TRBV10-3 and TRBJ1-5; 7 bases fit TRBD1. The DNA ends 3 residues before the CDR3 does, and the rest of the CDR3 is filled in from the germline J gene. Per the germline V gene, CDR1 is ENHRY and CDR2 is SYGVKD. The CDR3 has 15 residues. V lost 3 bases, J lost 2 bases, and 4 bases stayed unmatched.

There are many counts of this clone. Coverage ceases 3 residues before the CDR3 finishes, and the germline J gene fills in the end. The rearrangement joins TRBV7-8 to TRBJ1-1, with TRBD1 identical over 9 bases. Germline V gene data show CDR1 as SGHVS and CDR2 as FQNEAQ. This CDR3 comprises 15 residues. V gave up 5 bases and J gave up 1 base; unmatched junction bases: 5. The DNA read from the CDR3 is TGTGCCAGCAGCGTAATGGGACAGGGGAACACTGAA. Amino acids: CASSVMGQGNTE. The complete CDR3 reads CASSVMGQGNTEAFF.

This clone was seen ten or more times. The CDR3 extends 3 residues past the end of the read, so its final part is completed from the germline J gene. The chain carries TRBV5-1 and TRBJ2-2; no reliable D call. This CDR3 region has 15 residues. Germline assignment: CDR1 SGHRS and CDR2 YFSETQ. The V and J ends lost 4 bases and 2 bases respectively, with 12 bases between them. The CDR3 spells CASSPILFNTGELFF. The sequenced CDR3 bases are TGCGCCAGCAGCCCGATACTCTTTAACACCGGGGAG.